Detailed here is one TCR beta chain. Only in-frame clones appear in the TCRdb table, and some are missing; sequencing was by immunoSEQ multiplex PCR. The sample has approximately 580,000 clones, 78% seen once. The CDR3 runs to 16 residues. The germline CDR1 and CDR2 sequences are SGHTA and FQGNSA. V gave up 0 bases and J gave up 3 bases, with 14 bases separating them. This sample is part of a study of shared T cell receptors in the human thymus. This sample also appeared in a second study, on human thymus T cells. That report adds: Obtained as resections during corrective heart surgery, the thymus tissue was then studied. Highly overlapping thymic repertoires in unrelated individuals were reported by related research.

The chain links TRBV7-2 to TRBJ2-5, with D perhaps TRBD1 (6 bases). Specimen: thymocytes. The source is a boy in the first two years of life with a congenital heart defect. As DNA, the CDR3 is TGTGCCAGCAGCTTAGCGAGGCACAGGGCGAAAGAGACCCAGTACTTC. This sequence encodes CASSLARHRAKETQYF.